A single sample is the source of the 27 T cell receptor beta chains below, sequenced in a study of response to subunit inactivated influenza vaccine (dated by TCRdb to 2016 to 2018). The library came from RT-PCR. Sequencer: Illumina HiSeq 2500. In TCRdb, the public reads were trimmed at Q25 with fastp and aligned with MiXCR, with productive beta chains retained. Identical CDR3 protein sequences are pooled into one entry, listed with their most common genes and DNA. This sample lists about 190,000 distinct CDR3 sequences; 13% to 15% were detected once. The leading ten clones occupy roughly 26% of the sample. The starting material was CD8+ T cells sorted from PBMCs, obtained 4 to 6 days after vaccination. These receptors all stem from a man aged 50-59 years who received an inactivated influenza vaccine. Donor details come from another sample of the same person, matched by shared clones.

This clonotype came up a few times. The chain carries TRBV2 and TRBJ2-1, with D maybe TRBD1 (5 bases). CDR3 length: 15 amino acids. Per the germline V gene, CDR1 is SNHLY and CDR2 is FYNNEI. Trimming took 6 bases from V and 4 from J, leaving 16 bases between them. The CDR3 loop is CASRGLGAGYNEQFF. The CDR3 DNA follows: TGTGCCAGCAGGGGGCTTGGGGCTGGTTACAATGAGCAGTTCTTC. Full variable domain (rest looked up from reference TRBV2 and TRBJ2-1): EPEVTQTPSHQVTQMGQEVILRCVPISNHLYFYWYRQILGQKVEFLVSFYNNEISEKSEIFDDQFSVERPDGSNFTLKIRSTKLEDSAMYFCASRGLGAGYNEQFFGPGTRLTVL.

The V gene is TRBV4-3, the J gene TRBJ2-7, with a weak D call TRBD2 (6 bases). Germline V gives CDR1 LGHNA, CDR2 YSLEER. This CDR3 is built from 16 residues. V was cut by 0 bases and J by 0 bases, with 12 bases left in between. The CDR3 sequence is CASSQDLATSSYEQYF. CDR3 DNA: TGCGCCAGCAGCCAAGATCTAGCGACGAGCTCCTACGAGCAGTACTTC.

This clonotype has a count of ten or more. V and J are TRBV5-1 and TRBJ2-7; either TRBD1 or TRBD2 may supply D (5 bases each). The CDR3 runs to 16 residues. CDR1 SGHRS and CDR2 YFSETQ come from the germline V gene. V lost 4 bases, J lost 2 bases, and 19 bases lay in between. The CDR3 region is CASSPVPAGTPYEQYF. CDR3 nucleotide sequence: TGCGCCAGCAGCCCAGTTCCGGCAGGGACGCCCTACGAGCAGTACTTC.

This clonotype appeared a few times. V gene TRBV28 combines with J gene TRBJ2-5, with 9 nucleotides matching TRBD2. CDR3 size: 15 residues. V lost 6 bases, J lost 1 base, and 6 bases stayed unmatched. The germline CDR1 and CDR2 sequences are MDHEN and SYDVKM. The CDR3 spells CASSPGREGQETQYF. The CDR3, as DNA: TGTGCCAGCAGCCCAGGGCGGGAGGGCCAAGAGACCCAGTACTTC.

The chain combines TRBV11-2 with TRBJ2-3; D is perhaps TRBD2 (7 bases). Trimming cost V 5 bases and J 3 bases, with 21 bases left between them. The germline gives CDR1 SGHAT, CDR2 FQNNGV. The CDR3 has 17 amino acids. In nucleotides, the CDR3 is TGTGCCAGCAGCGGGGGGGCCGTGAGGGTTAGAACAGATACGCAGTATTTT. It specifies CASSGGAVRVRTDTQYF.

This clonotype was detected many times. The J gene is TRBJ2-7, the V gene TRBV2; possibly TRBD1 for D (6 bases). The germline V gene encodes CDR1 SNHLY and CDR2 FYNNEI. The V end lost 4 bases, the J end lost 3 bases, and 7 bases lay between the germline ends. The CDR3 length is 12 residues. CDR3 amino acids: CASSGTDYEQYF. The CDR3 DNA sequence: TGTGCCAGCAGTGGGACAGACTACGAGCAGTACTTC.

A few counts support this clonotype. J is TRBJ2-2 and V is TRBV4-2; tentative D call: TRBD2 (5 bases). V was pared by 1 base and J by 3 bases, with 9 bases between. Per the germline V gene, CDR1 is LGHNA and CDR2 is YNFKEQ. CDR3 length equals 15 residues. CDR3 nucleotide sequence: TGTGCCAGCAGCCAAGCGGGGTCTCACACCGGGGAGCTGTTTTTT. It is translated as CASSQAGSHTGELFF.

This clonotype has just a few counts. V is TRBV10-3 and J is TRBJ1-1; 9 bases match TRBD1. The V and J ends lost 2 bases and 6 bases, in that order; junction bases with no gene match: 13. From germline, CDR1 is ENHRY and CDR2 SYGVKD. The CDR3 is made up of 17 amino acids. DNA for the CDR3: TGTGCCATCAGTGAGGGAATAAACAGGGGGCGAGGTGCTGAAGCTTTCTTT. It translates to CAISEGINRGRGAEAFF.

This clonotype was counted a single time. This chain uses TRBV6-2 or TRBV6-3 with TRBJ2-3, with 8 positions matching TRBD2. Germline CDR1 MNHEY, CDR2 SVGEGT. The CDR3 runs 15 residues. Germline trimming cut 6 bases from V and 3 bases from J; bases unmatched to any gene: 8. This CDR3 reads CASSTTGGVTDTQYF. The DNA of the CDR3 is TGTGCCAGCAGCACGACGGGGGGGGTAACAGATACGCAGTATTTT.

This sequence joins TRBV6-1 and TRBJ1-5; D is perhaps TRBD1 (6 bases). V lost 5 bases and J lost 0, with 11 bases in between. The germline CDR1 and CDR2 sequences are MNHNS and SASEGT. This CDR3 has 15 residues. The chain's CDR3 is CASSKDRSSNQPQHF. The CDR3 DNA sequence: TGTGCCAGCAGTAAGGACAGATCTAGCAATCAGCCCCAGCATTTT.

This clonotype was seen a handful of times. This chain links TRBV9 with TRBJ2-7, with a possible D match to TRBD1 (5 bases). The CDR3 is 17 amino acids. Trimming took off 0 bases at V and 0 bases at J, with 16 bases between the two ends. The V gene's germline CDR1 is SGDLS and CDR2 YYNGEE. CDR3 loop: CASSVAAYAGSSYEQYF. The CDR3 nucleotides read TGTGCCAGCAGCGTAGCCGCCTACGCAGGGTCCTCCTACGAGCAGTACTTC.

The chain links TRBV7-8 to TRBJ2-1, with D unclear. Per the germline V gene, CDR1 is SGHVS and CDR2 is FQNEAQ. Trimming cost V 2 bases and J 7 bases, with 15 bases left between them. The CDR3 sequence is 15 residues long. CDR3 region: CASSLTSTPGNEQFF. The CDR3 nucleotides read TGTGCCAGCAGCTTAACCTCCACCCCCGGGAATGAGCAGTTCTTC.

This clonotype has a handful of counts. CDR3 bases: TGTGCCAGCATGGTCCGGGGCACTGAAGCTTTCTTT. Translation: CASMVRGTEAFF. The rearrangement uses TRBV12-3 or TRBV12-4 and TRBJ1-1, with D unresolved. CDR3 length equals 12 residues. V was clipped by 7 bases and J by 4 bases, with 10 bases between them.

This clonotype was found a few times. The chain combines TRBV5-4 with TRBJ2-3; unclear D gene. Germline CDR1 and CDR2: SGHNT and YYREEE (reference sequence). Trimming removed 3 bases at V and 4 bases at J, with 15 bases between. CDR3 length equals 15 residues. The CDR3 DNA sequence: TGTGCCAGCAGCTACAGATTCGTTGAGGCAGATACGCAGTATTTT. It translates to CASSYRFVEADTQYF. Based on the CDR3 plus reference TRBV5-4 and TRBJ2-3, the full variable domain is ETGVTQSPTHLIKTRGQQVTLRCSSQSGHNTVSWYQQALGQGPQFIFQYYREEENGRGNFPPRFSGLQFPNYSSELNVNALELDDSALYLCASSYRFVEADTQYFGPGTRLTVL.

The table lists this clonotype with a few counts. This chain joins TRBV30 and TRBJ1-2; D is unresolved. V dropped 3 bases and J dropped 5 bases, with 16 bases sitting between them. Germline lookup yields CDR1 GTSNPN and CDR2 SVGIG (reference sequence). CDR3 size: 14 residues. The CDR3 reads CAWSGDPTDYGYTF. The CDR3 DNA is TGTGCCTGGAGCGGAGATCCGACGGATTATGGCTACACCTTC.

In this sample, this clonotype turned up a few times. The gene calls are TRBV27 and TRBJ1-1; possibly TRBD1 for D (6 bases). V lost 5 bases, J lost 0 bases, and 13 bases lay in between. In germline, CDR1 is MNHEY, CDR2 SMNVEV (reference sequence). The CDR3 consists of 15 residues. CDR3: CASSLLGHMNTEAFF. Here the CDR3 DNA reads TGTGCCAGCAGTCTTTTGGGACATATGAACACTGAAGCTTTCTTT.

This chain joins TRBV6-1 and TRBJ2-1; 11 bases match TRBD2. Germline values: CDR1 MNHNS, CDR2 SASEGT. V dropped 7 bases and J dropped 10; count of bases not matched to a gene: 9. This CDR3 region has 14 residues. Here the CDR3 reads CASTGLAGGKEQFF. The CDR3 nucleotides read TGTGCCAGCACGGGGCTAGCGGGGGGTAAGGAGCAGTTCTTC.

The table lists this clonotype with many counts. The genes are TRBV10-3 and TRBJ2-1, with D possibly TRBD2 on 6 matching bases. This CDR3 has 16 residues. V was cut by 0 bases and J by 5 bases, with 14 bases left in between. The germline V gene has CDR1 ENHRY and CDR2 SYGVKD. CDR3 coding DNA: TGTGCCATCAGTGAGTCGGACTATGGCTATAACAATGAGCAGTTCTTC. This translates into CAISESDYGYNNEQFF.

The chain uses TRBV7-6 and TRBJ2-7, with D perhaps TRBD1 or TRBD2 (6 bases each). CDR3 length: 18 residues. V was cut by 1 base and J by 1 base, with 20 bases left in between. Germline-derived CDR1 and CDR2 are SGHVS and FNYEAQ. The CDR3 loop is CASSLGPGRGGGSYEQYF. The CDR3, as DNA: TGTGCCAGCAGCTTAGGGCCGGGACGAGGGGGAGGATCCTACGAGCAGTACTTC.

Many counts were recorded for this clonotype. The chain uses TRBV5-1 and TRBJ2-7, with 7 positions matching TRBD2. This CDR3 comprises 16 residues. Germline lookup yields CDR1 SGHRS and CDR2 YFSETQ. V gave up 0 bases and J gave up 3 bases; unmatched junction bases: 9. For the CDR3, the DNA is TGCGCCAGCAGCTTGGGCTCCGGGCGGGAGTTCTACGAGCAGTACTTC. Translating it yields CASSLGSGREFYEQYF.

This rearrangement joins TRBV28 to TRBJ2-4, with TRBD1 matching over 7 bases. This CDR3 is 15 amino acids long. The V gene's germline CDR1 is MDHEN and CDR2 SYDVKM. Trimming cost V 5 bases and J 1 base; bases outside gene matches: 5. CDR3 bases: TGTGCCAGCAGTACGACAGGGTATGCCAAAAACATTCAGTACTTC. Its translation: CASSTTGYAKNIQYF.

With respect to this clonotype: A read error is possible here, since a much larger clone lies one base away. V is TRBV5-1 and J is TRBJ2-3, with D unresolved. The J call may be faulty, since TRBJ1-5 better matches the DNA end. This CDR3 comprises 15 residues. Germline CDR1 reads SGHRS; CDR2 reads YFSETQ. The CDR3 region has the DNA TGCGCCAGCAGGGATGAGACGCCCACCACAGATACGCAGCATTTT. The encoded protein is CASRDETPTTDTQHF.

This clonotype appeared once. The gene calls are TRBV3-1 and TRBJ2-3; 15 bases fit TRBD2. The CDR3 is 18 amino acids. V lost 3 bases, J lost 5 bases, and 9 bases stayed unmatched. The V gene's germline CDR1 is LGHDT and CDR2 YNNKEL (reference sequence). As DNA, the CDR3 is TGTGCCAGCAGCCACTCATGGACTAGCGGGGGGGCTATAGATACGCAGTATTTT. Translation gives CASSHSWTSGGAIDTQYF.

This clonotype was detected a few times. The chain employs TRBV4-2 and TRBJ2-5; unclear D gene. Germline V gives CDR1 LGHNA, CDR2 YNFKEQ. The CDR3 extends over 14 amino acids. Trimming shortened V by 4 bases and J by 1 base, and 10 bases separated the two germline ends. The CDR3 reads CASSRFLLQETQYF. CDR3 coding DNA: TGTGCCAGCAGCCGCTTTCTACTCCAAGAGACCCAGTACTTC.

This clonotype has more than one count but fewer than ten. The CDR3 sequence: CASSGQGTSTDTQYF. As DNA, the CDR3 is TGTGCCAGCAGCGGACAGGGAACTAGCACAGATACGCAGTATTTT. This chain joins TRBV9 and TRBJ2-3, with TRBD1 matching over 7 bases. Looked up from germline, CDR1 is SGDLS and CDR2 is YYNGEE. With 3 bases clipped from V and 0 bases from J, the junction kept 4 bases outside the gene matches. This CDR3 region has 15 residues.

This clonotype was counted at least ten times. The rearrangement uses TRBV5-6 and TRBJ1-1; D uncertain. The CDR3 has 15 residues. Germline lookup yields CDR1 SGHDT and CDR2 YYEEEE. Trimming took off 2 bases at V and 6 bases at J, with 17 bases between the two ends. The CDR3 coding sequence is TGTGCCAGCAGCTTTCCAAATACGGGGTCCTCTGAAGCTTTCTTT. Protein: CASSFPNTGSSEAFF.

The chain is built from TRBV7-6 and TRBJ2-1, with D perhaps TRBD2 (5 bases). V dropped 1 base and J dropped 8 bases, with 15 bases sitting between them. The germline CDR1 and CDR2 sequences are SGHVS and FNYEAQ. The CDR3 totals 15 residues. The DNA for the CDR3 is TGTGCCAGCAGCTTAGAAGCGGAACAAGGCTATGAGCAGTTCTTC. Its protein is CASSLEAEQGYEQFF.